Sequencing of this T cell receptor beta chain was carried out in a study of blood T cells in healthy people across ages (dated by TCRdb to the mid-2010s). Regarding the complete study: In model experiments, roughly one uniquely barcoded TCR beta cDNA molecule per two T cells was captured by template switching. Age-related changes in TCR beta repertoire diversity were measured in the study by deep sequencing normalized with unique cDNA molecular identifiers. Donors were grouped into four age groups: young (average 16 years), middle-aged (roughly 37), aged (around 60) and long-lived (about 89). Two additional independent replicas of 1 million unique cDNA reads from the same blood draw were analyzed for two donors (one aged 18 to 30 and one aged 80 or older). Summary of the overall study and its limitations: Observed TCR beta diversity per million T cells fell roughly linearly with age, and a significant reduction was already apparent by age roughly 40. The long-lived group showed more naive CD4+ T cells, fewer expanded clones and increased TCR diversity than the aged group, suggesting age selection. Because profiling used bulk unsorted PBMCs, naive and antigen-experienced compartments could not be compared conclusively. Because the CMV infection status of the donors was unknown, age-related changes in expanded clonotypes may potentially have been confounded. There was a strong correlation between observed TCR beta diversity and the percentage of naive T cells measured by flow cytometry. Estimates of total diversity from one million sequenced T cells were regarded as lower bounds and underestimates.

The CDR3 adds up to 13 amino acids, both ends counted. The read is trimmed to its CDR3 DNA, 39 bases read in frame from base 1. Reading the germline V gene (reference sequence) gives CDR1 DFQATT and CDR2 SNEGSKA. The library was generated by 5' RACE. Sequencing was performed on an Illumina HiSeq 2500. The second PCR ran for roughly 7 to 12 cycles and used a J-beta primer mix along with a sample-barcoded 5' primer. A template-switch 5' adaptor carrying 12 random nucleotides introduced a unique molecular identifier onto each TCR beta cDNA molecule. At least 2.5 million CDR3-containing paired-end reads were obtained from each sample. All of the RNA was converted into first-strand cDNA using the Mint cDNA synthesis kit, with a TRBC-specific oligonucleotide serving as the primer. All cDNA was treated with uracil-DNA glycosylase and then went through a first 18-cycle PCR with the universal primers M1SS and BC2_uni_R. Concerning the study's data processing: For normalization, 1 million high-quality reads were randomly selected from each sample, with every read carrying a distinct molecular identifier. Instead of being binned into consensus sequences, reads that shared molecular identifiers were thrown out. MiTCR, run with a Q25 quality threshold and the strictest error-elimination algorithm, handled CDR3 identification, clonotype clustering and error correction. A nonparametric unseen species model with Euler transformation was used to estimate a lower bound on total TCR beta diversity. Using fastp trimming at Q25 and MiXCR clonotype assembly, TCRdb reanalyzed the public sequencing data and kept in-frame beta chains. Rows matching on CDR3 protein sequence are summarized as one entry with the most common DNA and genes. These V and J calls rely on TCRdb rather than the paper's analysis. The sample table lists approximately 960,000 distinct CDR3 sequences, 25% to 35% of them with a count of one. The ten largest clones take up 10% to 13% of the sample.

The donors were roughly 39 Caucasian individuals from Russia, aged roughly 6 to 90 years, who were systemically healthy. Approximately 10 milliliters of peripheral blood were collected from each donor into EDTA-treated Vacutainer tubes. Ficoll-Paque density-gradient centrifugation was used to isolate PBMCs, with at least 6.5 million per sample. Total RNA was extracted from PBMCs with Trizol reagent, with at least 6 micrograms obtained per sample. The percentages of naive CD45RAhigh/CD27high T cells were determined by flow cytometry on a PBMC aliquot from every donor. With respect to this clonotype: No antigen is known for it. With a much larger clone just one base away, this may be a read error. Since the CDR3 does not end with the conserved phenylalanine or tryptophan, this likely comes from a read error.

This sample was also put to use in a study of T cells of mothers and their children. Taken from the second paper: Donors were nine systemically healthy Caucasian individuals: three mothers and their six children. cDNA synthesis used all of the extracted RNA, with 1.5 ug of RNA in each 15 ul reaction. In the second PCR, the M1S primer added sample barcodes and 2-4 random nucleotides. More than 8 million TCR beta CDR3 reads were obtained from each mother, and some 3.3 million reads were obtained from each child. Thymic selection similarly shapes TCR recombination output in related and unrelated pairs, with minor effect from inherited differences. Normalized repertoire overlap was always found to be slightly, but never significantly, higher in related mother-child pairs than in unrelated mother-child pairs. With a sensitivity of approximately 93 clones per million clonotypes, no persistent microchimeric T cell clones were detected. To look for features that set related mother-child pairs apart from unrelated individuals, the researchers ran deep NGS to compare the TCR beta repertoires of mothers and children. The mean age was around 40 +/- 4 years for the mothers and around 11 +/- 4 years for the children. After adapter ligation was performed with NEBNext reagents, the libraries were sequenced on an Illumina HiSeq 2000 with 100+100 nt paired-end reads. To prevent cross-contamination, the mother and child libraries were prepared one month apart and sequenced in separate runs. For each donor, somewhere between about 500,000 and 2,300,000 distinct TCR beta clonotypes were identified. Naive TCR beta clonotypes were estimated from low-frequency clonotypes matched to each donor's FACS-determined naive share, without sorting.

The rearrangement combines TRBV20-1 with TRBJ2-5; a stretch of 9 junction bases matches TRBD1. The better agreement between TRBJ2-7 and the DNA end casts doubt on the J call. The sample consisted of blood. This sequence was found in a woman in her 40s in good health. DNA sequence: TGCAGTGCCTGCGGGACAGGGATATACGAGCAGTACTTG. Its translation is CSACGTGIYEQYL.